This T cell receptor (beta chain) comes out of a study of cytomegalovirus exposure and HLA in healthy donors. Whole-study context: A preliminary data release comprised 80 million to 95 million unique TCRs obtained from HLA-typed donors. Study-level results: As immune exposure information, only CMV serostatus was available.

Germline V gene lookup returns CDR1 MNHEY and CDR2 SMNVEV (reference sequence). The junction had 2 bases not matched to a gene; V was cut back by 1 base and J by 1 base. There are 15 residues in the CDR3. PCR employed 60 Vbeta and 13 Jbeta primers. Original data processing: Some 10 million of the 80 million or so unique TCR beta chains counted in a later analysis were shared. Sequenced by immunoSEQ multiplex PCR; TCRdb stores in-frame clones only, minus some. Clone size and the V and J calls come from that table; the DNA yielded D and trimming. The profile shows roughly 200,000 clones, roughly four fifths of them singletons. Concerning this clone: Its antigen is unidentified.

Material for sequencing was PBMCs. This chain connects TRBV27 to TRBJ2-5; 8 nucleotides line up with TRBD2. The sequence derives from a young man in good health and CMV-seronegative. CDR3 protein: CASSLWLAGQETQYF. The CDR3 DNA follows: TGTGCCAGCAGTTTATGGCTAGCGGGCCAAGAGACCCAGTACTTC.